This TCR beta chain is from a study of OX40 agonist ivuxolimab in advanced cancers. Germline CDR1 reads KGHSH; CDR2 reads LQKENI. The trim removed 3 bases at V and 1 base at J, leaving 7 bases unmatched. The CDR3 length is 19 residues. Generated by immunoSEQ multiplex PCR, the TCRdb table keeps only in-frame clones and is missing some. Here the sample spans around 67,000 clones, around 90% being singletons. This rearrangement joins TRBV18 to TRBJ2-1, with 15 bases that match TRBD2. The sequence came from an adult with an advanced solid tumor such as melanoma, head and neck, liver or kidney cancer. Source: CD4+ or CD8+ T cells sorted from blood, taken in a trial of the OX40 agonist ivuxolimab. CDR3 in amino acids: CASSPWTSGGGLSYNEQFF. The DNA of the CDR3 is TGTGCCAGCTCACCGTGGACTAGCGGGGGGGGATTATCCTACAATGAGCAGTTCTTC.